These 8 T cell receptor beta chains originate from one sample sequenced in a study of beta chain features in type 1 diabetes. Expressed TCRB transcripts were sequenced because the isolated RNA had all been reverse transcribed beforehand. The method was immunoSEQ multiplex PCR; TCRdb's version includes in-frame clones alone and lacks a portion of them. The sample has 350,000 to 400,000 clones, less than 15% seen once; the top ten hold 0.019%. The sequenced sample was naive CD4+ T cells from blood. The receptor set was obtained from a woman aged 18-35 years in good health.

This clone was observed a handful of times. This chain joins TRBV4-1 and TRBJ1-5; D unresolved. The germline CDR1 and CDR2 sequences are MGHRA and YSYEKL. V lost 1 base, J lost 6 bases, and 19 bases lay in between. CDR3 length: 17 amino acids. The chain's CDR3 is CASSQGGVVLRGQPQHF. The CDR3 nucleotides are TGCGCCAGCAGCCAAGGAGGTGTCGTACTACGGGGTCAGCCCCAGCATTTT.

This clone was observed a few times. The CDR3 is CASSLGAGEAFF. The CDR3 coding sequence is TGCGCCAGCAGCTTGGGGGCAGGGGAAGCTTTCTTT. The chain links TRBV5-1 to TRBJ1-1; tentative D call: TRBD1 (5 bases). The CDR3 totals 12 residues. The germline gives CDR1 SGHRS, CDR2 YFSETQ. Trimming left V 0 bases short and J 8 bases short, with 8 bases between.

The chain employs TRBV30 and TRBJ2-2; 9 positions agree with TRBD2. J lost 1 base, V lost 6 bases, and 3 bases had no gene match. Germline V lookup: CDR1 GTSNPN, CDR2 SVGIG (reference sequence). This CDR3 region has 14 residues. The DNA of the CDR3 is TGTGCCTGCCTACTAGCGGGGAACACCGGGGAGCTGTTTTTT. Protein sequence: CACLLAGNTGELFF.

This clone was picked up a small number of times. The chain recombines TRBV28 with TRBJ1-1, with a weak D call TRBD1 (6 bases). V was cut by 4 bases and J by 1 base, with 13 bases left in between. The germline V gene encodes CDR1 MDHEN and CDR2 SYDVKM. The CDR3 sequence is 15 residues long. This CDR3 is CASSSPPQGNTEAFF. For the CDR3, the DNA is TGTGCCAGCAGTTCTCCCCCACAGGGGAACACTGAAGCTTTCTTT.

The chain is built from TRBV12-5 and TRBJ1-1; 7 bases are shared with TRBD1. Germline V gene data show CDR1 as LGHNT and CDR2 as FRNRAP. The trim removed 1 base at V and 8 bases at J, leaving 1 base unmatched. This CDR3 has 12 amino acids. CDR3 in DNA: TGTGCTAGTGGTTTGGGACAGGGAGAAGCTTTCTTT. This encodes CASGLGQGEAFF.

Only a few counts were recorded for this clone. This chain uses TRBV15 with TRBJ2-1; a possible D gene is TRBD2 (5 bases). The CDR3 loop spans 14 amino acids. Per the germline V gene, CDR1 is LNHNV and CDR2 is YYDKDF (reference sequence). Trimming pared 4 bases from V and 7 bases from J, leaving 14 bases between. The CDR3 DNA follows: TGTGCCACCAGCACGCGGACTTCTACGAATGAGCAGTTCTTC. It translates to CATSTRTSTNEQFF.

This clone has more than one count but fewer than ten. CDR3 amino acids: CASSLGLAGGRGTGELFF. The CDR3 DNA sequence: TGTGCCAGCAGCTTAGGGCTAGCGGGAGGTCGCGGCACCGGGGAGCTGTTTTTT. The chain combines TRBV11-2 with TRBJ2-2; 11 bases map to TRBD2. The CDR3 consists of 18 residues. The germline V gene encodes CDR1 SGHAT and CDR2 FQNNGV. V shed 1 base, J shed 4 bases, and the junction held 8 bases outside the gene matches.

This clone came up a few times. This chain uses TRBV5-1 with TRBJ2-1, with TRBD1 matching 8 bases. This CDR3 is built from 16 residues. Germline-derived CDR1 and CDR2 are SGHRS and YFSETQ. The J segment lost 4 bases and the V segment lost 3 bases, leaving 9 bases of the junction unmatched. The CDR3 DNA is TGCGCCAGCAGCTGGTCAAGAGGACAGGGTTACAATGAGCAGTTCTTC. It translates to CASSWSRGQGYNEQFF.